What follows is one T cell receptor beta chain and its context. It lacks a known antigen. The sample holds no much larger clone one base away, and base qualities are not on file. This entry belongs to a study of cytotoxic CD8 clonotypes in ibrutinib-treated CLL (dated by TCRdb to the early 2020s). About the full investigation: The cohort had some eleven relapsed/refractory and some 15 treatment-naive patients; roughly 17 were IGHV unmutated. Responses were partial in 24 patients and complete in 2; after median approximately 69 months follow-up, about 14 stayed in remission and roughly twelve progressed. Samples at response were collected after a median of around twelve months of treatment, with a range of about 6 to 40 months. Samples averaged about 260,000 productive templates and 90,000 to 100,000 productive rearrangements. Longitudinal samples were available for about 30% of the 86 trial participants. Cryopreserved peripheral blood mononuclear cells were obtained before treatment, at response, and at either sustained remission or disease progression. All remission and progressive disease samples were collected while patients were still receiving ibrutinib.

Relative to germline, V is 0 bases shorter and J is 2 bases shorter, with 6 bases between their ends. The germline V gene supplies CDR1 SGHTA and CDR2 FQGTGA. The CDR3 numbers 14 residues from cysteine through phenylalanine. This entry keeps only the CDR3 DNA: 42 bases, framed from base 1. The goal of deep resolution MiSeq sequencing was a depth between 1 in 1 million and 1 in 200,000 T cells, and coverage averaged 10x per clonotype. The immunoSEQ hsTCRB Kit was used to generate TCR beta libraries. As for the original processing: The data were analyzed with ImmunoSEQ Analyzer and ImmunoSEQ Data Assistant, and V, D and J gene assignments followed IMGT definitions. Clonality, which ranges from 0 to 1, was calculated as one minus the normalized Shannon entropy of productive rearrangement frequencies. Public clonotype analysis was restricted to overrepresented clonotypes comprising at least 0.05% of each patient's repertoire. Roughly 12 age-matched healthy donor repertoires from immuneACCESS were used as controls for clonality. Drawn from immuneACCESS, this table holds only the in-frame rearrangements with V and J called that TCRdb kept. Clones are partly lost; checked studies trace under half to an unresolved V gene and leave the rest unexplained. V and J calls plus clone size are reproduced from that table; the DNA served to infer D and trimming. This sample gives more than 200,000 clones in total; less than 75% of them show up just once. The ten largest clones represent about 16% of the sample.

The time point label, read with the paper, signifies: roughly 2 years on ibrutinib. About 2 micrograms of genomic DNA were extracted from cryopreserved PBMCs for TCR beta library preparation. Longitudinal blood samples from CLL patients on ibrutinib monotherapy were analyzed using high-throughput TCR beta sequencing. The patients were enrolled in a single-center, open-label phase 2 trial of ibrutinib monotherapy. The paper as a whole reports these results and caveats: Clonality rose at ibrutinib response, remained stable during sustained remission, and dropped back toward baseline at progression. Sampling times were not matched between patients in sustained remission and patients whose disease was progressing, and lymph node repertoires were not examined. Public clonotypes were rare and either shrank or stayed stable during treatment, and the rise in clonality at ibrutinib response reflected expansion of private clonotypes. Baseline clonality was found to be higher than that of age-matched healthy donors and was strongly correlated with circulating CD8+ T-cell counts.

The specimen comprised PBMCs, sampled after 24 months of ibrutinib treatment. The V gene is TRBV7-3 and the J gene is TRBJ2-3, with the D gene call left open. The sequence came from a human donor with chronic lymphocytic leukemia. The DNA sequence is TGTGCCAGCAGCTTAACCCAGAACACAGATACGCAGTATTTT. Its translation is CASSLTQNTDTQYF.